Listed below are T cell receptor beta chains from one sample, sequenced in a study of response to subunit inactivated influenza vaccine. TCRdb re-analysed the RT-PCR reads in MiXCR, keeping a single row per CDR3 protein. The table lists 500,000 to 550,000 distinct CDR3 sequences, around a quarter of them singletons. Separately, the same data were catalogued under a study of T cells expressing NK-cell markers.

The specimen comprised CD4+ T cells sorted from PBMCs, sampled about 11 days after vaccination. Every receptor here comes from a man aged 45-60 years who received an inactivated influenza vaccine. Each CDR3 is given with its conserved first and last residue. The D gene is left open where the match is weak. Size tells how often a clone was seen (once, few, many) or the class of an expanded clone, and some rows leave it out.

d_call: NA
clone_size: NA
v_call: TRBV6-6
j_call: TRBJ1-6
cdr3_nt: TGTGCCAGCAGTTACCCGAAGGGGGTGGGTGGATCACCCCTCCACTTT
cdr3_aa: CASSYPKGVGGSPLHF

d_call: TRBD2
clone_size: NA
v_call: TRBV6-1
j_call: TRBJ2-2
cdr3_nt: TGTGCCAGCAGGGCAAAGCGGGGAACCACCGGGGAGCTGTTTTTT
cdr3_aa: CASRAKRGTTGELFF

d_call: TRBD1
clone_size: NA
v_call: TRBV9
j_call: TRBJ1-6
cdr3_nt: TGTGCCAGCAGCGTAGGTAAAGGGGACAGGGGTTCACCCCTCCACTTT
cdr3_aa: CASSVGKGDRGSPLHF

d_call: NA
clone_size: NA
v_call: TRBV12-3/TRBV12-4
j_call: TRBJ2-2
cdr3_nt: TGTGCCAGCAGAACCCGGACAGCCTCCGGGGAGCTGCTTTTT
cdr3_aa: CASRTRTASGELLF

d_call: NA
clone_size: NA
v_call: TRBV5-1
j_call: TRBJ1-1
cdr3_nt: TGCGCCAGCAGCTTGGATGAGGGATTGAACACTGAAGCTTTCTTT
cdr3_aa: CASSLDEGLNTEAFF

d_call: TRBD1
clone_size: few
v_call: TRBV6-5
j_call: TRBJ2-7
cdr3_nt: TGTGCCAGCAGTTACTCGAAGGGACAGGGGCCACACTTC
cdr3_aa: CASSYSKGQGPHF

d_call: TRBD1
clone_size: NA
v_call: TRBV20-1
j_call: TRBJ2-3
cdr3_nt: TGCAGTGCTAGAACATACAGGGGACGGCACACAGATACGCAGTATTTT
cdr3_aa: CSARTYRGRHTDTQYF

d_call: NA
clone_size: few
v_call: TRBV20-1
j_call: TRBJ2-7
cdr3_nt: TGCAGTGCCCCCGGGACATCCTACGAGCAGTACTTC
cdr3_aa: CSAPGTSYEQYF

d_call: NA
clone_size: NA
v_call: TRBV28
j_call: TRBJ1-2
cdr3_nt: TGTGCCAGCAGTTCCGGGGAGGGCGTGAAATATGGCTACACCTTC
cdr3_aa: CASSSGEGVKYGYTF

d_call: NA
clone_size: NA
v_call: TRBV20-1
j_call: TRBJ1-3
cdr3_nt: TGCAGTGCTAGACCTCCGGGGGCTGGAAACACCATATATTTT
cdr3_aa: CSARPPGAGNTIYF

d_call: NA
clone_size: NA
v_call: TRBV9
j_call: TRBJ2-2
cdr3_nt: TGTGCCAGCAGCGTAGCCAGCCGAAACACCGGGGAGCTGTTTTTT
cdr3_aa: CASSVASRNTGELFF

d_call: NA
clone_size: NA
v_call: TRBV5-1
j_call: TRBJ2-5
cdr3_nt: TGCGCCAGCAGCTTGGTTTGGGTAGAGACCCAGTACTTC
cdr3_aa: CASSLVWVETQYF

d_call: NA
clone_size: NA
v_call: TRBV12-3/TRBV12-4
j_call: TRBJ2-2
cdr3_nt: TGTGTCACTGGCCCAAAAGTCACCGGGGAGCTGTTTTTT
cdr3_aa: CVTGPKVTGELFF

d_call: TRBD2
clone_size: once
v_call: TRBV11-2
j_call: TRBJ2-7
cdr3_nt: TGTGCCAGCAGCTTCCGGGCCCCTGGGGCGGGGGTCATGGACGAGCAGTACTTC
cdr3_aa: CASSFRAPGAGVMDEQYF

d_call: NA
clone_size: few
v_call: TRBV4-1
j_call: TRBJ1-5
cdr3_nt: TGCGCCAGCAGCCAACCGGGTTATCAGCCCCAGCATTTT
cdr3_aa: CASSQPGYQPQHF

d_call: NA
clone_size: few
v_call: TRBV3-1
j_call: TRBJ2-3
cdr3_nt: TGTGCCAGCAGCCAAGAAGCCTTTTACACAGATACGCAGTATTTT
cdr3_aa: CASSQEAFYTDTQYF

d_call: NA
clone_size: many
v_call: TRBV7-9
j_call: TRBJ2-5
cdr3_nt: TGTGCCAGCAGCCACTCCCGAGGGGAGACCCAGTACTTC
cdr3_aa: CASSHSRGETQYF

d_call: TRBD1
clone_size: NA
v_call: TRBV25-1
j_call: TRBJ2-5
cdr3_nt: TGTGCCAGTAAAGACAGGGGGCCCTTGACCCAGTACTTC
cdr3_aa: CASKDRGPLTQYF

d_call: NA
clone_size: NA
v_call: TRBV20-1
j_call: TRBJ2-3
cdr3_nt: TGCAGTGCCCCTGACCAGGCCTACACAGATACGCAGTATTTT
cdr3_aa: CSAPDQAYTDTQYF

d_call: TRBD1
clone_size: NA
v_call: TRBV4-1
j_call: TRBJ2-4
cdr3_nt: TGCGCCAGCAGCCAAGATTCGGGACAGGCCGCCAAAAACATTCAGTACTTC
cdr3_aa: CASSQDSGQAAKNIQYF